This TCR beta chain was documented in a study of cytomegalovirus exposure and HLA in healthy donors. Study-level points and caveats: Later analysis identified a missense DCLRE1C variant that was linked to TCR beta V- and J-gene trimming.

For this clone: Its antigen is not identified.

Trimming removed 4 bases from V and 7 bases from J, with 19 bases in between. The CDR3 sequence is 15 residues long. Germline V gene sequence: CDR1 MNHEY, CDR2 SVGAGI. The PCR used 60 Vbeta and 13 Jbeta primers. Profiling relied on immunoSEQ multiplex PCR, and the TCRdb table lists in-frame clones only, not all of them. The sample lists about 160,000 clones; approximately 80% were seen once. The sequenced material came from PBMCs. The gene calls are TRBV6-5 and TRBJ1-1; D is perhaps TRBD1 (6 bases). This TCR derives from a male donor in good health and CMV-seropositive. Here the CDR3 reads CASSFSVGAIDEAFF. The CDR3 bases are TGTGCCAGCAGTTTTAGTGTGGGGGCTATAGATGAAGCTTTCTTT.